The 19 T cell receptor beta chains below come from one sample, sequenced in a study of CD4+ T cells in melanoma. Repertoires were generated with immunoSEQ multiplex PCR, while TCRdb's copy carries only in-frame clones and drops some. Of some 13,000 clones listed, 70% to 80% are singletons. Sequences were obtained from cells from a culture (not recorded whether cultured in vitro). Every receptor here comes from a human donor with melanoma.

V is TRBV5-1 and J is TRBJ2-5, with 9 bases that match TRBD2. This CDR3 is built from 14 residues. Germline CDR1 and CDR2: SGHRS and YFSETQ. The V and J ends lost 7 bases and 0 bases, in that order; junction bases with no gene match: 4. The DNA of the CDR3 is TGCGCCAGCTCTGCGGGGGGGAACCAAGAGACCCAGTACTTC. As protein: CASSAGGNQETQYF.

The CDR3 here is CASSLWVGGELFF. The CDR3 nucleotides are TGTGCCAGCAGCCTATGGGTTGGCGGGGAGCTGTTTTTT. This sequence joins TRBV7-6 and TRBJ2-2, with D unresolved. This CDR3 is built from 13 residues. CDR1 and CDR2 from the germline V gene are SGHVS and FNYEAQ. The ends were cut back, 5 bases at V and 7 bases at J, with 11 bases in the middle.

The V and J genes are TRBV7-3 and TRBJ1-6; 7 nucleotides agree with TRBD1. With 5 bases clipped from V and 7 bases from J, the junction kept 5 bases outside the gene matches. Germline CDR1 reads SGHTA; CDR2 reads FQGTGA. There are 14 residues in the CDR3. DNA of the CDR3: TGTGCCAGCAGCCATGGACAGGAAAATTCACCCCTCCACTTT. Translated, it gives CASSHGQENSPLHF.

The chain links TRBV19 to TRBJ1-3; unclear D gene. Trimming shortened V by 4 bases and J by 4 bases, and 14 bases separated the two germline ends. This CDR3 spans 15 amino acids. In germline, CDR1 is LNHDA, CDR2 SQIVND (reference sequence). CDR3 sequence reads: CASSKTDGSGNTIYF. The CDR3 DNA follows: TGTGCCAGTAGTAAAACGGACGGCAGCGGAAACACCATATATTTT.

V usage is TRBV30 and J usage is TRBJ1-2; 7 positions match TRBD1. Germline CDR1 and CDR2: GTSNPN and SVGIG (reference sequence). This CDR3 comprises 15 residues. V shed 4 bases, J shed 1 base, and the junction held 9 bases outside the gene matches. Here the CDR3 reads CAWTGGQVINYGYTF. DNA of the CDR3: TGTGCCTGGACCGGCGGACAGGTTATTAACTATGGCTACACCTTC.

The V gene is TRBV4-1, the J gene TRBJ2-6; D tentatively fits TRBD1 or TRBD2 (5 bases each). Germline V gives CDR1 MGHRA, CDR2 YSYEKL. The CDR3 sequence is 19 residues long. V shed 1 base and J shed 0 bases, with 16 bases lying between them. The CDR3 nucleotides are TGCGCCAGCAGCCAAGGAGGGGCAGCGTGGGGCTCTGGGGCCAACGTCCTGACTTTC. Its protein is CASSQGGAAWGSGANVLTF.

The DNA for the CDR3 is TGTGCCAGCAGCTTAGCCGGGAACAGGGTTCGGGATACGCAGTATTTT. Protein product: CASSLAGNRVRDTQYF. The chain carries TRBV7-2 and TRBJ2-3; tentatively, D is TRBD1 (6 bases). CDR1 and CDR2 (germline): SGHTA, FQGNSA. This CDR3 contains 16 residues. V was clipped by 0 bases and J by 6 bases, with 16 bases between them. The full variable domain, rest sourced from reference TRBV7-2 and TRBJ2-3, is GAGVSQSPSNKVTEKGKDVELRCDPISGHTALYWYRQSLGQGLEFLIYFQGNSAPDKSGLPSDRFSAERTGGSVSTLTIQRTQQEDSAVYLCASSLAGNRVRDTQYFGPGTRLTVL.

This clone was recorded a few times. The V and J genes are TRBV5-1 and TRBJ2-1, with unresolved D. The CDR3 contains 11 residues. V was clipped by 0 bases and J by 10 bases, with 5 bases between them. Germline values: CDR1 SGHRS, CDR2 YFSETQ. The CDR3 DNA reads TGCGCCAGCAGCTTGGGTAGGGAGCAGTTCTTC. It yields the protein CASSLGREQFF.

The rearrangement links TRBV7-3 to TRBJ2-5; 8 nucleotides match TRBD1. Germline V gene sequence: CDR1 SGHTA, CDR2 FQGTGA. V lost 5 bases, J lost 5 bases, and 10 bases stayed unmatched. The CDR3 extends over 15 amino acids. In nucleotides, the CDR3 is TGTGCCAGCAGCCAGCTCGGACAGGGTGACGAGACCCAGTACTTC. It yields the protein CASSQLGQGDETQYF.

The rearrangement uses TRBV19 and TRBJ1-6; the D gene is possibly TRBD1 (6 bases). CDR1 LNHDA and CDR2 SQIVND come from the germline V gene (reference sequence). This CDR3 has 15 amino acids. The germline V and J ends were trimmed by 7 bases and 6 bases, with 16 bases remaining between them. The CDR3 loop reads CASTGDNRLNSPLHF. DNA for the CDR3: TGTGCCAGTACGGGGGACAACCGACTTAATTCACCCCTCCACTTT. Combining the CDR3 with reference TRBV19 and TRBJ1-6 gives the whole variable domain DGGITQSPKYLFRKEGQNVTLSCEQNLNHDAMYWYRQDPGQGLRLIYYSQIVNDFQKGDIAEGYSVSREKKESFPLTVTSAQKNPTAFYLCASTGDNRLNSPLHFGNGTRLTVT.

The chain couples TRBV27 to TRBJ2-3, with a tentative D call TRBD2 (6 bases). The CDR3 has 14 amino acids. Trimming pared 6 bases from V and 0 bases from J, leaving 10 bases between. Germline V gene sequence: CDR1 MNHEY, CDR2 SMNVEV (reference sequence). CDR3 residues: CASRREPSTDTQYF. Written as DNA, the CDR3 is TGTGCCAGCAGGCGGGAACCTAGCACAGATACGCAGTATTTT.

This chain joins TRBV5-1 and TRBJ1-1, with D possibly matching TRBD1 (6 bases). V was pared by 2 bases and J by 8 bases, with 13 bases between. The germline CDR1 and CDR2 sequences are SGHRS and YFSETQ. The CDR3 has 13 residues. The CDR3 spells CASSFGQTLEAFF. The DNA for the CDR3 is TGCGCCAGCAGCTTTGGACAGACCCTCGAAGCTTTCTTT.

The CDR3 DNA follows: TGTGCCACCGACAACGGGGGGCAGTTCTTC. Its translation is CATDNGGQFF. This chain joins TRBV2 and TRBJ2-1; possible D gene TRBD2, 6 bases. V was clipped by 10 bases and J by 12 bases, with 13 bases between them. This CDR3 contains 10 residues. Germline loops: CDR1 SNHLY, CDR2 FYNNEI.

For the CDR3, the DNA is TGTGCCACCCAGGATGAAACGGGCGTAAAACTGTTTTTT. This codes for CATQDETGVKLFF. V usage is TRBV6-6 and J usage is TRBJ1-4; D remains unclear. Germline V gene data show CDR1 as MNHNY and CDR2 as SVGAGI (reference sequence). The CDR3 has 13 residues. Trimming took 10 bases from V and 10 from J, leaving 19 bases between them.

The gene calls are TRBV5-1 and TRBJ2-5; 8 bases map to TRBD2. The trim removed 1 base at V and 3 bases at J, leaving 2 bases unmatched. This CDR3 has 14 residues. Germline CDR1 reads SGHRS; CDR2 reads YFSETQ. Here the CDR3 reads CASSLTGGEETQYF. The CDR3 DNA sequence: TGCGCCAGCAGCTTGACGGGGGGGGAAGAGACCCAGTACTTC.

The CDR3: CAWGSRLGVQTQYF. For the CDR3, the DNA is TGTGCCTGGGGGTCGCGGCTAGGGGTCCAGACCCAGTACTTC. The chain has TRBV30 and TRBJ2-5, with D possibly TRBD1 on 5 matching bases. Germline V gives CDR1 GTSNPN, CDR2 SVGIG (reference sequence). The V gene lost 5 bases and the J gene lost 6 bases, with 19 bases spanning the gap. This CDR3 region has 14 residues.

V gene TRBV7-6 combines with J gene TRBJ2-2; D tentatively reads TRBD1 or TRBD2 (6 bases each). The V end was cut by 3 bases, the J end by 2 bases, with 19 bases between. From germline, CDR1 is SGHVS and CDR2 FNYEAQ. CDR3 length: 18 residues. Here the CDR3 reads CASSLGAGKGFNTGELFF. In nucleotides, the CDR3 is TGTGCCAGCAGCTTGGGGGCGGGAAAGGGCTTCAACACCGGGGAGCTGTTTTTT.

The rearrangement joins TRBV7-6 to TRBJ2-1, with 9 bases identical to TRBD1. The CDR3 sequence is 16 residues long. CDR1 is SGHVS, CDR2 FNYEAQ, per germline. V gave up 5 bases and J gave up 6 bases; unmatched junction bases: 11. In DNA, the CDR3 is TGTGCCAGCAGCCCACAGGGGGCTGAGATAGTCAATGAGCAGTTCTTC. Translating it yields CASSPQGAEIVNEQFF.

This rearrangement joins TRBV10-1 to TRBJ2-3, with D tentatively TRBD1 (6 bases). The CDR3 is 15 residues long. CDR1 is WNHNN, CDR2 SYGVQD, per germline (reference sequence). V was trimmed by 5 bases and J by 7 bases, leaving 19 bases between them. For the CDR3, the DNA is TGCGCCAGCAGTTCAGGGGTACGGGCCGGCAATACGCAGTATTTT. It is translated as CASSSGVRAGNTQYF.